The sequence of this T cell receptor (beta chain) was determined in a study of blood T cell repertoires in COVID-19. Overall study: The analysed material was cDNA or gDNA that came from T cells, B-cell-depleted T cells, or PBMCs.

This CDR3 contains 15 residues. Germline values: CDR1 SEHNR, CDR2 FQNEAQ (reference sequence). The V gene end was trimmed by 1 base and the J gene end by 6 bases; junction bases not matched to a gene: 5. Profiling relied on immunoSEQ multiplex PCR, and the TCRdb table lists in-frame clones only, not all of them. Among about 150,000 clones, 87% were seen once, and the ten largest hold about 5%. This chain connects TRBV7-9 to TRBJ2-7; 11 bases map to TRBD2. Specimen: peripheral blood. The receptor was derived from a human donor in a cohort sampled during active COVID-19. This chain's CDR3 is CASSLELAGVSEQYF. CDR3 in DNA: TGTGCCAGCAGCTTAGAACTAGCGGGAGTAAGCGAGCAGTACTTC.